This is a list of T cell receptor beta chains from one sample in a study of blood T cell repertoires in COVID-19. Clones were sequenced by immunoSEQ multiplex PCR, and TCRdb holds only the in-frame ones, with some missing. The sample holds fewer than 300,000 clones, 84% seen once. Sequences were obtained from peripheral blood. The receptors derive from a human donor in a cohort sampled during active COVID-19. Each CDR3 is given with its conserved first and last residue. Fields, in order: V gene, J gene, D gene, clone size, CDR3 DNA, CDR3 protein. The D gene is left open where the match is weak. Only part of the rows carry a size: once, few, many, or a class if the clone is expanded.

v_call: TRBV9
j_call: TRBJ1-2
d_call: .
clone_size: .
cdr3_nt: TGTGCCAGCAGCGTAGAGGCCTCCGGGGTGGTCTATGGCTACACCTTC
cdr3_aa: CASSVEASGVVYGYTF

v_call: TRBV4-3
j_call: TRBJ1-1
d_call: .
clone_size: .
cdr3_nt: TGCGCCAGCAGCCGGTCGGGGGGGTTGAACACTGAAGCTTTCTTT
cdr3_aa: CASSRSGGLNTEAFF

v_call: TRBV3-1/TRBV3-2
j_call: TRBJ2-7
d_call: TRBD1
clone_size: .
cdr3_nt: TGTGCCAGCAGCCGAGGGACAGGGGGAGGCTACGAGCAGTACTTC
cdr3_aa: CASSRGTGGGYEQYF

v_call: TRBV6-5
j_call: TRBJ2-6
d_call: .
clone_size: .
cdr3_nt: TGTGCCAGCACACCTGAGGGGGCTGGGGCCAACGTCCTGACTTTC
cdr3_aa: CASTPEGAGANVLTF

v_call: TRBV3-1/TRBV3-2
j_call: TRBJ1-1
d_call: .
clone_size: .
cdr3_nt: TGTGCCAGCAGCCAGACGGGGGATCGGACTGAAGCTTTCTTT
cdr3_aa: CASSQTGDRTEAFF

v_call: TRBV11-3
j_call: TRBJ2-1
d_call: TRBD2
clone_size: .
cdr3_nt: TGTGCCAGCAGCTTATTTAGTTGGGGGGGACTAGCCAACAATGAGCAGTTCTTC
cdr3_aa: CASSLFSWGGLANNEQFF

v_call: TRBV5-1
j_call: TRBJ2-5
d_call: .
clone_size: .
cdr3_nt: TGCGCCAGCAACCCCCTCGGTTACCAAGAGACCCAGTACTTC
cdr3_aa: CASNPLGYQETQYF

v_call: TRBV3-1/TRBV3-2
j_call: TRBJ1-3
d_call: .
clone_size: once
cdr3_nt: TGTGCCAGCAGCCAGGGCCTATACTCTGGAAACACCATATATTTT
cdr3_aa: CASSQGLYSGNTIYF

v_call: TRBV5-4
j_call: TRBJ1-2
d_call: TRBD1
clone_size: .
cdr3_nt: TGTGCCAGCAGCGTGGGGACAGGGAGGTCCAACTATGGCTACACCTTC
cdr3_aa: CASSVGTGRSNYGYTF

v_call: TRBV25-1
j_call: TRBJ1-4
d_call: .
clone_size: .
cdr3_nt: TGTGCCAGCAGTGAATTCCAAGGGGCCTTTAATGAAAAACTGTTTTTT
cdr3_aa: CASSEFQGAFNEKLFF

v_call: TRBV6-2/TRBV6-3
j_call: TRBJ2-4
d_call: TRBD1
clone_size: .
cdr3_nt: TGTGCCAGCAGTTCCACTCGAGGGACAGGGGAGGCCAAAAACATTCAGTACTTC
cdr3_aa: CASSSTRGTGEAKNIQYF

v_call: TRBV5-1
j_call: TRBJ1-1
d_call: .
clone_size: .
cdr3_nt: TGCGCCAGCAGCTTAAGAGTAAACACTGAAGCTTTCTTT
cdr3_aa: CASSLRVNTEAFF

v_call: TRBV6-2/TRBV6-3
j_call: TRBJ2-7
d_call: TRBD1
clone_size: .
cdr3_nt: TGTGCCAGCAGTCACCTGGACAGGGCGGTGAGGGAGCAGTACTTC
cdr3_aa: CASSHLDRAVREQYF

v_call: TRBV5-8
j_call: TRBJ2-7
d_call: .
clone_size: .
cdr3_nt: TGTGCCAGCAGCCTAAGTTTCGCGGGAACCTACGAGCAGTACTTC
cdr3_aa: CASSLSFAGTYEQYF

v_call: TRBV7-9
j_call: TRBJ2-7
d_call: .
clone_size: few
cdr3_nt: TGTGCCAGCAGCCAGAACCAGGACTCTAACTACGAGCAGTACTTC
cdr3_aa: CASSQNQDSNYEQYF

v_call: TRBV5-4
j_call: TRBJ2-5
d_call: TRBD2
clone_size: .
cdr3_nt: TGTGCCAGCAGCTTGGGGTTCAAGCGGGGGGGGCCTCAAGAGACCCAGTACTTC
cdr3_aa: CASSLGFKRGGPQETQYF

v_call: TRBV7-6
j_call: TRBJ2-1
d_call: .
clone_size: few
cdr3_nt: TGTGCCAGCAGCGACGGGGCCTACAATGAGCAGTTCTTC
cdr3_aa: CASSDGAYNEQFF

v_call: TRBV4-1
j_call: TRBJ2-3
d_call: TRBD2
clone_size: .
cdr3_nt: TGCGCCAGCAGCCAGGGGCTAGCGGGAGGGCCCTTAGATACGCAGTATTTT
cdr3_aa: CASSQGLAGGPLDTQYF

v_call: TRBV6-5
j_call: TRBJ1-2
d_call: .
clone_size: .
cdr3_nt: TGTGCCAGCAAATTGATGGGGTACCGAGGGGGTGGCTACACCTTC
cdr3_aa: CASKLMGYRGGGYTF

v_call: TRBV6-4
j_call: TRBJ1-6
d_call: TRBD1
clone_size: .
cdr3_nt: TGTGCCAGCAGTGATGAAGGGGGCTTTAATTCACCCCTCCACTTT
cdr3_aa: CASSDEGGFNSPLHF

v_call: TRBV6-1
j_call: TRBJ2-1
d_call: TRBD2
clone_size: .
cdr3_nt: TGTGCCAGCAGTGACCTAGCGGGAGCGTCCTACAATGAGCAGTTCTTC
cdr3_aa: CASSDLAGASYNEQFF

v_call: TRBV15
j_call: TRBJ2-3
d_call: TRBD2
clone_size: .
cdr3_nt: TGTGCCACCAGCAGATCTGGACTAGGGAGCACAGATACGCAGTATTTT
cdr3_aa: CATSRSGLGSTDTQYF

v_call: TRBV7-9
j_call: TRBJ2-7
d_call: TRBD2
clone_size: once
cdr3_nt: TGTGCCAGCAGCTCCGGGACTAGCGGGGGAAACTACGAGCAGTACTTC
cdr3_aa: CASSSGTSGGNYEQYF

v_call: TRBV5-1
j_call: TRBJ1-4
d_call: TRBD1
clone_size: .
cdr3_nt: TGCGCCAGCAGCTTCAGACAGGGGTTGGATGAAAAACTGTTTTTT
cdr3_aa: CASSFRQGLDEKLFF

v_call: TRBV11-2
j_call: TRBJ1-3
d_call: .
clone_size: .
cdr3_nt: TGTGCCAGCAGCTTAGGTCGGTTTTCTGGAAACACCATATATTTT
cdr3_aa: CASSLGRFSGNTIYF

v_call: TRBV28
j_call: TRBJ1-3
d_call: .
clone_size: .
cdr3_nt: TGTGCCAGCAGTCCGGTCCGTGTCTCTGGAAACACCATATATTTT
cdr3_aa: CASSPVRVSGNTIYF

v_call: TRBV28
j_call: TRBJ2-3
d_call: .
clone_size: once
cdr3_nt: TGTGCCAGCAGTTCCCCGAGGTGGTGGCATTCCACAGATACGCAGTATTTT
cdr3_aa: CASSSPRWWHSTDTQYF

v_call: TRBV7-3
j_call: TRBJ2-3
d_call: .
clone_size: .
cdr3_nt: TGTGCCAGCAGCTTAAGTGGACTCGGATTCCAGTATTTT
cdr3_aa: CASSLSGLGFQYF

v_call: TRBV19
j_call: TRBJ1-2
d_call: .
clone_size: .
cdr3_nt: TGTGCCAGTAGTCCATCTCTGACACCCAACTATGGCTACACCTTC
cdr3_aa: CASSPSLTPNYGYTF

v_call: TRBV18
j_call: TRBJ2-3
d_call: TRBD1
clone_size: .
cdr3_nt: TGTGCCAGCTCACGAAGGTCACAGGGGGGCGCAGATACGCAGTATTTT
cdr3_aa: CASSRRSQGGADTQYF

v_call: TRBV19
j_call: TRBJ2-2
d_call: TRBD2
clone_size: once
cdr3_nt: TGTGCCAGTAGTATAATCCCTAGCGGGGGCCTAAACACCGGGGAGCTGTTTTTT
cdr3_aa: CASSIIPSGGLNTGELFF

v_call: TRBV7-8
j_call: TRBJ1-1
d_call: .
clone_size: .
cdr3_nt: TGTGCCAGCAGCTTAGTCCTGACGAGGGACACTGAAGCTTTCTTT
cdr3_aa: CASSLVLTRDTEAFF

v_call: TRBV5-1
j_call: TRBJ1-1
d_call: TRBD1
clone_size: .
cdr3_nt: TGCGCCAGCAGCTCCCGACAGGGGAGCATCACTGAAGCTTTCTTT
cdr3_aa: CASSSRQGSITEAFF

v_call: TRBV7-6
j_call: TRBJ2-1
d_call: TRBD1
clone_size: .
cdr3_nt: TGTGCCAGCAGCCCTACAGGACAGGGCTACAATGAGCAGTTCTTC
cdr3_aa: CASSPTGQGYNEQFF

v_call: TRBV28
j_call: TRBJ2-1
d_call: .
clone_size: .
cdr3_nt: TGTGCCAGCTCCTCCCAGGGGACAGAGCAGTTCTTC
cdr3_aa: CASSSQGTEQFF

v_call: TRBV9
j_call: TRBJ1-1
d_call: .
clone_size: .
cdr3_nt: TGTGCCAGCAGCGTGGATCCGGGGGACACTGAAGCTTTCTTT
cdr3_aa: CASSVDPGDTEAFF

v_call: TRBV5-5
j_call: TRBJ1-4
d_call: .
clone_size: .
cdr3_nt: TGTGCCAGCAGCTGGGGGTTGATGATTGGGACACTAACTAATGAAAAACTGTTTTTT
cdr3_aa: CASSWGLMIGTLTNEKLFF

v_call: TRBV7-9
j_call: TRBJ1-2
d_call: .
clone_size: .
cdr3_nt: TGTGCCAGCAGCCGAGGACTGGGAACTAACTATGGCTACACCTTC
cdr3_aa: CASSRGLGTNYGYTF

v_call: TRBV7-6
j_call: TRBJ1-3
d_call: TRBD1
clone_size: .
cdr3_nt: TGTGCCAGCAGCAGGGACAGGGTCACTGGAAACACCATATATTTT
cdr3_aa: CASSRDRVTGNTIYF

v_call: TRBV2
j_call: TRBJ2-1
d_call: .
clone_size: once
cdr3_nt: TGTGCCAGCAGCAGGACAACTGAGCAGTTCTTC
cdr3_aa: CASSRTTEQFF

v_call: TRBV3-1/TRBV3-2
j_call: TRBJ1-2
d_call: .
clone_size: .
cdr3_nt: TGTGCCAGCAGCCAAGTCTCGTCCCGAGGAAGCGGCTACACCTTC
cdr3_aa: CASSQVSSRGSGYTF

v_call: TRBV5-6
j_call: TRBJ1-2
d_call: TRBD1
clone_size: .
cdr3_nt: TGTGCCAGCAGCCGGGAGACAGGGGGCTACACCTTC
cdr3_aa: CASSRETGGYTF

v_call: TRBV28
j_call: TRBJ2-4
d_call: TRBD1
clone_size: .
cdr3_nt: TGTGCCAGCAGTTTAGGGACAGGCATAAACATTCAGTACTTC
cdr3_aa: CASSLGTGINIQYF

v_call: TRBV7-7
j_call: TRBJ2-7
d_call: .
clone_size: once
cdr3_nt: TGTGCTAGCAGCCCAGGGCGCTCCTACGAGCAGTACTTC
cdr3_aa: CASSPGRSYEQYF

v_call: TRBV5-6
j_call: TRBJ1-3
d_call: .
clone_size: once
cdr3_nt: TGTGCCAGCAGCCCTAATCAGGGAAGTGGAAACACCATATATTTT
cdr3_aa: CASSPNQGSGNTIYF

v_call: TRBV27
j_call: TRBJ1-4
d_call: .
clone_size: few
cdr3_nt: TGTGCCAGCAGGTCCCAGAGCGAACTGTTTTTT
cdr3_aa: CASRSQSELFF

v_call: TRBV2
j_call: TRBJ2-4
d_call: TRBD2
clone_size: once
cdr3_nt: TGTGCCAGCAGACCAACCCCCGGGACTACCCAGTCGGGAAACATTCAGTACTTC
cdr3_aa: CASRPTPGTTQSGNIQYF

v_call: TRBV29-1
j_call: TRBJ1-5
d_call: .
clone_size: .
cdr3_nt: TGCAGCGTTGCGGAGGGCGGGGGGGGCAATCAGCCCCAGCATTTT
cdr3_aa: CSVAEGGGGNQPQHF

v_call: TRBV19
j_call: TRBJ1-4
d_call: .
clone_size: .
cdr3_nt: TGTGCCAGTAGTAACTCCCCTCCCCGCCTGTTTTTT
cdr3_aa: CASSNSPPRLFF

v_call: TRBV7-2
j_call: TRBJ2-5
d_call: TRBD1
clone_size: .
cdr3_nt: TGTGCCAGCAGCTCAGATCAGACAGGGATGATACAGACCCAGTACTTC
cdr3_aa: CASSSDQTGMIQTQYF

v_call: TRBV18
j_call: TRBJ2-3
d_call: .
clone_size: .
cdr3_nt: TGTGCCAGCTCACCCGTGCCACTTAGCACAGATACGCAGTATTTT
cdr3_aa: CASSPVPLSTDTQYF

v_call: TRBV19
j_call: TRBJ1-5
d_call: TRBD1
clone_size: once
cdr3_nt: TGTGCCAGTAGCTTAGGGGACAGTAGCAATCAGCCCCAGCATTTT
cdr3_aa: CASSLGDSSNQPQHF

v_call: TRBV2
j_call: TRBJ2-7
d_call: TRBD1
clone_size: once
cdr3_nt: TGTGCCAGCAGTGAGGGGTCCCAGGGGGCAAGATGGGAGCAGTACTTC
cdr3_aa: CASSEGSQGARWEQYF

v_call: TRBV10-1
j_call: TRBJ2-3
d_call: TRBD2
clone_size: few
cdr3_nt: TGCGCCAGCAGCACGGGGGTTGCGGGAGGACTTAGGGATACGCAGTATTTT
cdr3_aa: CASSTGVAGGLRDTQYF

v_call: TRBV28
j_call: TRBJ2-5
d_call: TRBD1
clone_size: .
cdr3_nt: TGTGCCAGCGGCGGGACAGGGGTCCCAGAGACCCAGTACTTC
cdr3_aa: CASGGTGVPETQYF